Below are 14 T cell receptor beta chains sequenced from a single sample in a study of blood T cell repertoires in COVID-19. Sequenced by immunoSEQ multiplex PCR; TCRdb stores in-frame clones only, minus some. The sample lists more than 85,000 clones, about 88% seen once, with 2.5% to 3.5% in the top ten. Sequencing was carried out using peripheral blood. These receptor sequences come from a woman older than 75 with acute or convalescent COVID-19.

J is TRBJ1-4 and V is TRBV19, with D tentatively TRBD1 (6 bases). The CDR3 length is 13 residues. The V end lost 7 bases, the J end lost 5 bases, and 11 bases lay between the germline ends. From germline, CDR1 is LNHDA and CDR2 SQIVND (reference sequence). CDR3 nucleotides: TGTGCCAGTACAGGGGCCGGGAATGAAAAACTGTTTTTT. It encodes CASTGAGNEKLFF.

This clone was counted once. The chain has TRBV28 and TRBJ1-2; 10 nucleotides line up with TRBD1. The CDR3 is 15 residues long. The V gene's germline CDR1 is MDHEN and CDR2 SYDVKM. The trim removed 5 bases at V and 6 bases at J, leaving 9 bases unmatched. This chain's CDR3 is CASSTTGGRSDGYTF. CDR3 DNA: TGTGCCAGCAGTACGACAGGGGGCAGATCGGATGGCTACACCTTC.

The V gene is TRBV28, the J gene TRBJ1-2; 7 nucleotides match TRBD1. Germline CDR1 is MDHEN and CDR2 is SYDVKM. V lost 6 bases, J lost 8 bases, and 9 bases stayed unmatched. This CDR3 is 13 amino acids long. The CDR3 loop reads CASSPDRVRGYTF. The CDR3 DNA sequence: TGTGCCAGCAGCCCCGACAGGGTGAGGGGCTACACCTTC.

The chain couples TRBV10-2 to TRBJ1-6; D might be TRBD1 (5 bases). V was pared by 2 bases and J by 7 bases, with 12 bases between. Germline assignment: CDR1 WSHSY and CDR2 SAAADI. The CDR3 extends over 15 amino acids. The CDR3 DNA is TGCGCCAGCAGTGAGACAGGTGGTTGGAATTCACCCCTCCACTTT. The encoded protein is CASSETGGWNSPLHF.

This clone was seen just once. CDR3 coding DNA: TGCGCCAGCAGTCAATGTAATGCCGACAGGCAGCCAGAGACCCAGTACTTC. As protein: CASSQCNADRQPETQYF. The chain combines TRBV23-1 with TRBJ2-5; D is perhaps TRBD1 (6 bases). TRBV23-1 is treated as an ORF (open reading frame) with a function not yet certain. The CDR3 extends over 17 amino acids. With 1 base removed from V and 4 bases from J, the gap between germline ends came to 19 bases.

The chain has TRBV9 and TRBJ1-6; D is undetermined. Germline CDR1 reads SGDLS; CDR2 reads YYNGEE. Between the trimmed V and J ends, which lost 0 bases and 7 bases, there was a span of 11 bases. This CDR3 region has 15 residues. CDR3 in amino acids: CASSVDVEGNSPLHF. The CDR3 coding sequence is TGTGCCAGCAGCGTAGATGTGGAGGGAAATTCACCCCTCCACTTT.

The J gene is TRBJ2-5, the V gene TRBV7-3; possible D gene TRBD1, 5 bases. The V end was cut by 3 bases, the J end by 0 bases, with 8 bases between. CDR3 length: 14 residues. Per the germline V gene, CDR1 is SGHTA and CDR2 is FQGTGA. CDR3 protein: CASSLDNHQETQYF. Written as DNA, the CDR3 is TGTGCCAGCAGCTTGGACAACCACCAAGAGACCCAGTACTTC.

The rearrangement links TRBV7-2 to TRBJ1-1; D possibly corresponds to TRBD1 (5 bases). The CDR3 has 16 amino acids. Trimming took off 1 base at V and 0 bases at J, with 12 bases between the two ends. Germline V gives CDR1 SGHTA, CDR2 FQGNSA. The CDR3 coding sequence is TGTGCCAGCAGCTTAGACCAGGCCAGGGTGAACACTGAAGCTTTCTTT. This translates into CASSLDQARVNTEAFF.

The chain links TRBV6-5 to TRBJ2-7; TRBD2 matches 10 bases. V dropped 2 bases and J dropped 0; count of bases not matched to a gene: 4. Germline V gene data show CDR1 as MNHEY and CDR2 as SVGAGI. CDR3 size: 16 residues. The CDR3 loop reads CASSYIAGGNSYEQYF. DNA for the CDR3: TGTGCCAGCAGTTACATAGCGGGAGGCAACTCCTACGAGCAGTACTTC.

The chain recombines TRBV6-6 with TRBJ2-3, with 7 bases matching TRBD1. V lost 8 bases, J lost 0 bases, and 8 bases stayed unmatched. Germline V gives CDR1 MNHNY, CDR2 SVGAGI (reference sequence). The CDR3 loop spans 15 amino acids. The CDR3 bases are TGTGCCAGCGGCTACAGGGGCCAGAGCACAGATACGCAGTATTTT. This translates into CASGYRGQSTDTQYF.

The chain joins TRBV5-1 to TRBJ2-2, with TRBD2 matching over 8 bases. The CDR3 is 15 residues long. After removal of 4 bases from V and 7 bases from J, the junction contained 9 bases not matched to a gene. Looked up from germline, CDR1 is SGHRS and CDR2 is YFSETQ. The CDR3 is CASSPGGAGFGELFF. The CDR3 DNA reads TGCGCCAGCAGCCCCGGGGGGGCCGGGTTCGGGGAGCTGTTTTTT.

V and J are TRBV7-9 and TRBJ2-1; D ambiguous. Germline CDR1 is SEHNR and CDR2 is FQNEAQ (reference sequence). CDR3 length equals 14 residues. Trimming removed 5 bases from V and 0 bases from J, with 8 bases in between. CDR3 residues: CASSERSSYNEQFF. CDR3 bases: TGTGCCAGCAGCGAAAGGAGCTCCTACAATGAGCAGTTCTTC.

The gene calls are TRBV5-1 and TRBJ1-1, with 7 bases identical to TRBD1. CDR3 length: 15 amino acids. V lost 0 bases to trimming and J lost 5 bases; unmatched junction nucleotides: 7. Looked up from germline, CDR1 is SGHRS and CDR2 is YFSETQ. The CDR3 reads CASSLGQGIVTEAFF. The DNA for the CDR3 is TGCGCCAGCAGCTTGGGACAGGGTATCGTGACTGAAGCTTTCTTT.

The V and J genes are TRBV7-8 and TRBJ2-1; unclear D gene. This CDR3 has 15 amino acids. The germline gives CDR1 SGHVS, CDR2 FQNEAQ. V was pared by 5 bases and J by 0 bases, with 11 bases between. The CDR3 DNA reads as TGTGCCAGCAGCGCGACTTTAAGCTCCTACAATGAGCAGTTCTTC. Translating gives CASSATLSSYNEQFF.